Each of the 32 T cell receptor beta chains below was sequenced from the same sample in a study of blood T cell repertoires in COVID-19. Profiled with immunoSEQ multiplex PCR; TCRdb holds only in-frame clones, not every one. Of 150,000 to 200,000 clones detected, approximately 80% appear once; the ten largest clones hold 8.5% to 10%. The sample was peripheral blood. Receptors were obtained from a woman aged 50 to 60 with active or convalescent COVID-19.

V and J are TRBV7-9 and TRBJ2-1, with D possibly matching TRBD1 (5 bases). Trimming stripped 1 base from V and 6 bases from J, with 13 bases between. From germline, CDR1 is SEHNR and CDR2 FQNEAQ (reference sequence). The CDR3 contains 15 residues. CDR3 nucleotide sequence: TGTGCCAGCAGCTTAGGTCCAGGGCGGATCAATGAGCAGTTCTTC. Translated, it gives CASSLGPGRINEQFF.

The chain joins TRBV9 to TRBJ2-3, with TRBD1 matching over 8 bases. Germline loops: CDR1 SGDLS, CDR2 YYNGEE. The V segment lost 4 bases and the J segment 2 bases; nucleotides outside the gene matches: 6. CDR3 length equals 15 residues. As DNA, the CDR3 is TGTGCCAGCAGCCAGGGACAGGCCTACACAGATACGCAGTATTTT. Translating gives CASSQGQAYTDTQYF.

The chain has TRBV7-2 and TRBJ2-6; 11 bases align to TRBD1. V lost 4 bases, J lost 2 bases, and 4 bases stayed unmatched. The CDR3 is 17 amino acids. Germline-derived CDR1 and CDR2 are SGHTA and FQGNSA. This chain's CDR3 is CASSSLGQGAGANVLTF. The CDR3 region has the DNA TGTGCCAGCAGCTCTCTGGGACAGGGGGCTGGGGCCAACGTCCTGACTTTC.

This sequence joins TRBV2 and TRBJ1-1; tentatively, D is TRBD1 (6 bases). The V end was cut by 6 bases, the J end by 1 base, with 9 bases between. The CDR3 loop spans 13 amino acids. Germline V gene sequence: CDR1 SNHLY, CDR2 FYNNEI. CDR3 nucleotide sequence: TGTGCCAGCAGGGGGGCCCAGAACACTGAAGCTTTCTTT. It is translated as CASRGAQNTEAFF.

The rearrangement uses TRBV6-5 and TRBJ2-7; tentatively, D is TRBD1 (6 bases). The CDR3 loop spans 15 amino acids. Trimming pared 7 bases from V and 4 bases from J, leaving 20 bases between. Germline V gives CDR1 MNHEY, CDR2 SVGAGI. The CDR3 nucleotides read TGTGCCAGCACTCTCCCGGGCAAGGGGGATTACGAGCAGTACTTC. Translated, it gives CASTLPGKGDYEQYF.

The chain is built from TRBV7-9 and TRBJ1-1; 8 nucleotides line up with TRBD1. Germline CDR1 is SEHNR and CDR2 is FQNEAQ (reference sequence). The V gene end was trimmed by 6 bases and the J gene end by 3 bases; junction bases not matched to a gene: 12. The CDR3 loop spans 16 amino acids. DNA of the CDR3: TGTGCCAGCAGACACGACAGGGGCACGGGGGACACTGAAGCTTTCTTT. Translated: CASRHDRGTGDTEAFF.

The genes are TRBV6-5 and TRBJ2-5, with D perhaps TRBD1 (6 bases). The germline gives CDR1 MNHEY, CDR2 SVGAGI. The CDR3 loop spans 15 amino acids. V was clipped by 4 bases and J by 1 base, with 13 bases between them. CDR3 in amino acids: CASSSTTGPQETQYF. Here the CDR3 DNA reads TGTGCCAGCAGTTCCACGACAGGACCCCAAGAGACCCAGTACTTC.

The V call is TRBV7-2, the J call TRBJ1-5, with 8 bases lining up with TRBD1. The CDR3 loop spans 17 amino acids. The junction had 6 bases not matched to a gene; V was cut back by 2 bases and J by 0 bases. The germline V gene encodes CDR1 SGHTA and CDR2 FQGNSA. CDR3 protein: CASSLRTGPNSNQPQHF. CDR3 DNA sequence: TGTGCCAGCAGCTTAAGGACAGGGCCTAATAGCAATCAGCCCCAGCATTTT.

V usage is TRBV5-1 and J usage is TRBJ2-7; TRBD1 is a possible D gene (6 bases). The ends were cut back, 2 bases at V and 3 bases at J, with 9 bases in the middle. Germline CDR1 reads SGHRS; CDR2 reads YFSETQ. The CDR3 runs to 13 residues. CDR3 sequence reads: CASSLRDNYEQYF. CDR3 bases: TGCGCCAGCAGCTTAAGGGACAACTACGAGCAGTACTTC.

J is TRBJ1-2 and V is TRBV7-6, with TRBD1 as a possible D gene (5 bases). Germline lookup yields CDR1 SGHVS and CDR2 FNYEAQ. The CDR3 contains 15 residues. The ends were cut back, 3 bases at V and 2 bases at J, with 13 bases in the middle. The CDR3 bases are TGTGCCAGCAGCTTGCAGGCGGGGACCAACTATGGCTACACCTTC. Translating it yields CASSLQAGTNYGYTF.

The CDR3 region is CASSSEARTGMETQYF. In DNA, the CDR3 is TGTGCCAGCAGCTCGGAGGCCCGGACAGGGATGGAGACCCAGTACTTC. The chain is built from TRBV7-2 and TRBJ2-5, with 8 bases fitting TRBD1. This CDR3 spans 16 amino acids. Germline V gene data show CDR1 as SGHTA and CDR2 as FQGNSA. The trim removed 4 bases at V and 5 bases at J, leaving 12 bases unmatched. The full variable domain, rest sourced from reference TRBV7-2 and TRBJ2-5, is GAGVSQSPSNKVTEKGKDVELRCDPISGHTALYWYRQSLGQGLEFLIYFQGNSAPDKSGLPSDRFSAERTGGSVSTLTIQRTQQEDSAVYLCASSSEARTGMETQYFGPGTRLLVL.

The chain combines TRBV4-3 with TRBJ2-7; possibly TRBD1 for D (5 bases). Germline V CDR1 and CDR2: LGHNA, YSLEER. The CDR3 covers 15 residues. The V gene lost 0 bases and the J gene lost 0 bases, with 9 bases spanning the gap. The CDR3 DNA is TGCGCCAGCAGCCAAGATTACCAGGGCTCCTACGAGCAGTACTTC. Its translation is CASSQDYQGSYEQYF.

This chain connects TRBV15 to TRBJ2-2; 13 nucleotides line up with TRBD2. CDR3 size: 18 residues. V shed 3 bases and J 5 bases; nucleotides not matched to a gene: 9. Germline V gene lookup returns CDR1 LNHNV and CDR2 YYDKDF (reference sequence). The CDR3: CATSRLRTSGSYTGELFF. The CDR3 region has the DNA TGTGCCACCAGCAGGCTAAGGACTAGCGGGAGTTATACCGGGGAGCTGTTTTTT.

The chain has TRBV7-2 and TRBJ2-3; D remains ambiguous. CDR1 is SGHTA and CDR2 is FQGNSA in the germline V gene. This CDR3 spans 13 amino acids. V lost 2 bases and J 2 bases, leaving 5 bases between the germline ends. The CDR3 sequence: CASSLTYTDTQYF. The CDR3 bases are TGTGCCAGCAGCTTAACTTACACAGATACGCAGTATTTT.

The V call is TRBV11-2, the J call TRBJ2-3, with 8 bases matching TRBD1. This CDR3 is built from 16 residues. J was trimmed by 3 bases and V by 5 bases; bases with no gene match: 10. The germline V gene encodes CDR1 SGHAT and CDR2 FQNNGV. CDR3 protein: CASSLVPGQVTDTQYF. Here the CDR3 DNA reads TGTGCCAGCAGCCTTGTCCCGGGACAGGTAACAGATACGCAGTATTTT.

The CDR3 sequence is CASSATGTSGRDTQYF. The CDR3 region has the DNA TGTGCCAGCAGCGCAACCGGGACTAGCGGGAGAGATACGCAGTATTTT. The chain couples TRBV9 to TRBJ2-3; 14 bases align to TRBD2. CDR3 size: 16 residues. Unmatched junction bases numbered 5, after V lost 3 bases and J lost 5 bases. Germline V lookup: CDR1 SGDLS, CDR2 YYNGEE.

In this sample, this clone turned up a few times. The chain joins TRBV27 to TRBJ1-5, with D possibly TRBD1 on 5 matching bases. This CDR3 has 14 amino acids. The germline V and J ends were trimmed by 3 bases and 3 bases, with 9 bases remaining between them. Germline CDR1 reads MNHEY; CDR2 reads SMNVEV (reference sequence). The CDR3 spells CASSLNRNNQPQHF. CDR3 coding DNA: TGTGCCAGCAGTTTGAACAGGAACAATCAGCCCCAGCATTTT.

The chain joins TRBV6-5 to TRBJ2-4; D remains unclear. Per the germline V gene, CDR1 is MNHEY and CDR2 is SVGAGI. The CDR3 runs 13 residues. Trimming cost V 0 bases and J 5 bases, with 5 bases left between them. The CDR3 nucleotides are TGTGCCAGCAGTTACTCATCGGAAAACATTCAGTACTTC. It encodes CASSYSSENIQYF.

This sequence joins TRBV30 and TRBJ2-1; 7 nucleotides match TRBD2. V trimming: 1 base; J trimming: 4 bases; junction bases outside the gene matches: 13. The CDR3 has 17 residues. Germline V gene data show CDR1 as GTSNPN and CDR2 as SVGIG (reference sequence). The CDR3 region has the DNA TGTGCCTGGAGTGCACGCCTAGGGGCGGGGGAATACAATGAGCAGTTCTTC. Protein product: CAWSARLGAGEYNEQFF.

In this sample, this clone turned up once. V gene TRBV12-3 or TRBV12-4 combines with J gene TRBJ1-1; the D is unclear. CDR3 length equals 13 residues. V lost 7 bases to trimming and J lost 7 bases, with 16 bases between them. Here the CDR3 reads CASTVAGKFEAFF. The CDR3 DNA reads as TGTGCCAGCACTGTGGCAGGCAAGTTTGAAGCTTTCTTT.

There are many counts of this clone. This sequence joins TRBV30 and TRBJ2-2; tentative D call: TRBD1 (6 bases). The CDR3 loop spans 14 amino acids. Germline CDR1 reads GTSNPN; CDR2 reads SVGIG (reference sequence). V was pared by 5 bases and J by 7 bases, with 17 bases between. This CDR3 is CAWRTLGANGELFF. CDR3 coding DNA: TGTGCCTGGCGTACCTTGGGGGCGAACGGGGAGCTGTTTTTT. Filled out from reference TRBV30 and TRBJ2-2, the complete variable domain reads SQTIHQWPATLVQPVGSPLSLECTVEGTSNPNLYWYRQAAGRGLQLLFYSVGIGQISSEVPQNLSASRPQDRQFILSSKKLLLSDSGFYLCAWRTLGANGELFFGEGSRLTVL.

The V call is TRBV7-2, the J call TRBJ1-2; D is unclear. Trimming took 5 bases from V and 4 from J, leaving 8 bases between them. Germline CDR1 reads SGHTA; CDR2 reads FQGNSA. CDR3 size: 12 residues. The CDR3 reads CASSRLGYGYTF. CDR3 sequence (DNA): TGTGCCAGCAGCCGCCTCGGCTATGGCTACACCTTC.

This chain links TRBV6-2 or TRBV6-3 with TRBJ2-3; 8 nucleotides agree with TRBD2. This CDR3 region has 15 residues. Germline values: CDR1 MNHEY, CDR2 SVGEGT. The ends lost 6 bases at V and 0 bases at J; junction bases unmatched: 5. As DNA, the CDR3 is TGTGCCAGCAGCATAAGCGGGGGAAGCACAGATACGCAGTATTTT. This gives the protein CASSISGGSTDTQYF.

The V gene is TRBV9, the J gene TRBJ1-1; D remains unclear. With 0 bases removed from V and 1 base from J, the gap between germline ends came to 7 bases. Germline V gives CDR1 SGDLS, CDR2 YYNGEE. This CDR3 region has 14 residues. The CDR3 DNA follows: TGTGCCAGCAGCGTAGTCGAGCGGAACACTGAAGCTTTCTTT. It specifies CASSVVERNTEAFF.

The rearrangement links TRBV5-5 to TRBJ2-2, with D hard to call. The V gene lost 0 bases and the J gene lost 3 bases, with 6 bases spanning the gap. The CDR3 has 14 residues. The V gene's germline CDR1 is SGHKS and CDR2 YYEKEE (reference sequence). The DNA for the CDR3 is TGTGCCAGCAGCTTGGGACTGGACACCGGGGAGCTGTTTTTT. Protein sequence: CASSLGLDTGELFF.

The chain uses TRBV7-9 and TRBJ2-1, with TRBD2 matching over 8 bases. Trimming at V came to 5 bases and at J to 6 bases, leaving 12 bases not matched to a gene. This CDR3 spans 16 amino acids. Germline V gene data show CDR1 as SEHNR and CDR2 as FQNEAQ (reference sequence). The CDR3 loop is CASSLQWSGGANEQFF. The CDR3 bases are TGTGCCAGCAGCCTACAGTGGTCCGGGGGGGCCAATGAGCAGTTCTTC.

In this sample, this clone turned up a few times. The chain is built from TRBV29-1 and TRBJ2-3; 7 positions agree with TRBD1. V lost 1 base, J lost 2 bases, and 9 bases stayed unmatched. The CDR3 has 16 residues. Germline CDR1 reads SQVTM; CDR2 reads ANQGSEA. CDR3 sequence (DNA): TGCAGCGTTGAAGCCGTACAGGGGATATACACAGATACGCAGTATTTT. Translating gives CSVEAVQGIYTDTQYF.

This rearrangement joins TRBV28 to TRBJ2-1; TRBD2 matches at 8 bases. Germline V CDR1 and CDR2: MDHEN, SYDVKM. This CDR3 spans 16 amino acids. Trimming cost V 6 bases and J 4 bases; bases outside gene matches: 11. The CDR3 DNA reads TGTGCCAGCAGCCCACGTGGGGGCGGGAGGTACAATGAGCAGTTCTTC. It is translated as CASSPRGGGRYNEQFF.

In this sample, this clone turned up once. The V call is TRBV7-2, the J call TRBJ2-1, with 11 bases fitting TRBD2. Germline trimming cut 1 base from V and 6 bases from J; bases unmatched to any gene: 2. From germline, CDR1 is SGHTA and CDR2 FQGNSA. The CDR3 contains 15 residues. The CDR3 is CASSLGSGGANEQFF. The CDR3 DNA is TGTGCCAGCAGCTTAGGTAGCGGGGGGGCCAATGAGCAGTTCTTC.

The CDR3 nucleotides are TGTGCCAGCAGCGGGACTAGCCCGTACAATGAGCAGTTCTTC. It codes for CASSGTSPYNEQFF. The chain links TRBV28 to TRBJ2-1; TRBD2 matches at 9 bases. Germline V gene lookup returns CDR1 MDHEN and CDR2 SYDVKM. V gave up 6 bases and J gave up 4 bases; unmatched junction bases: 4. This CDR3 region has 14 residues.

The chain couples TRBV27 to TRBJ2-4; tentatively, D is TRBD1 (6 bases). The V and J ends lost 5 bases and 2 bases respectively, with 10 bases between them. Germline lookup yields CDR1 MNHEY and CDR2 SMNVEV (reference sequence). The CDR3 totals 14 residues. This CDR3 reads CASSPTGPKNIQYF. The CDR3 DNA follows: TGTGCCAGCAGTCCTACAGGGCCCAAAAACATTCAGTACTTC.

The chain employs TRBV5-5 and TRBJ2-1; 9 bases are shared with TRBD2. The CDR3 loop spans 15 amino acids. V gave up 4 bases and J gave up 9 bases; unmatched junction bases: 11. From germline, CDR1 is SGHKS and CDR2 YYEKEE (reference sequence). The CDR3 is CASSPHSGRPTEQFF. CDR3 DNA sequence: TGTGCCAGCAGCCCTCACAGCGGGAGGCCCACTGAGCAGTTCTTC.